Reported below is one TCR beta chain. This entry comes from a study of shared clonotypes between healthy human individuals. Only in-frame clones appear in the TCRdb table, and some are missing; sequencing was by immunoSEQ multiplex PCR. The sample lists millions of clones, around 94% occurring once. After removal of 8 bases from V and 5 bases from J, the junction contained 11 bases not matched to a gene. Germline assignment: CDR1 SNHLY and CDR2 FYNNEI. The CDR3 spans 14 residues. The chain joins TRBV2 to TRBJ2-7; 8 bases line up with TRBD2. The TCR comes from a man between 18 and 35 years old in good health. The sample was naive CD4+ T cells sorted from blood. Regarding subset: CD45RA+ positively selected. In nucleotides, the CDR3 is TGTGCCAGCCTCAGGACTAGCTTCTTCGACGAGCAGTACTTC. It is translated as CASLRTSFFDEQYF.